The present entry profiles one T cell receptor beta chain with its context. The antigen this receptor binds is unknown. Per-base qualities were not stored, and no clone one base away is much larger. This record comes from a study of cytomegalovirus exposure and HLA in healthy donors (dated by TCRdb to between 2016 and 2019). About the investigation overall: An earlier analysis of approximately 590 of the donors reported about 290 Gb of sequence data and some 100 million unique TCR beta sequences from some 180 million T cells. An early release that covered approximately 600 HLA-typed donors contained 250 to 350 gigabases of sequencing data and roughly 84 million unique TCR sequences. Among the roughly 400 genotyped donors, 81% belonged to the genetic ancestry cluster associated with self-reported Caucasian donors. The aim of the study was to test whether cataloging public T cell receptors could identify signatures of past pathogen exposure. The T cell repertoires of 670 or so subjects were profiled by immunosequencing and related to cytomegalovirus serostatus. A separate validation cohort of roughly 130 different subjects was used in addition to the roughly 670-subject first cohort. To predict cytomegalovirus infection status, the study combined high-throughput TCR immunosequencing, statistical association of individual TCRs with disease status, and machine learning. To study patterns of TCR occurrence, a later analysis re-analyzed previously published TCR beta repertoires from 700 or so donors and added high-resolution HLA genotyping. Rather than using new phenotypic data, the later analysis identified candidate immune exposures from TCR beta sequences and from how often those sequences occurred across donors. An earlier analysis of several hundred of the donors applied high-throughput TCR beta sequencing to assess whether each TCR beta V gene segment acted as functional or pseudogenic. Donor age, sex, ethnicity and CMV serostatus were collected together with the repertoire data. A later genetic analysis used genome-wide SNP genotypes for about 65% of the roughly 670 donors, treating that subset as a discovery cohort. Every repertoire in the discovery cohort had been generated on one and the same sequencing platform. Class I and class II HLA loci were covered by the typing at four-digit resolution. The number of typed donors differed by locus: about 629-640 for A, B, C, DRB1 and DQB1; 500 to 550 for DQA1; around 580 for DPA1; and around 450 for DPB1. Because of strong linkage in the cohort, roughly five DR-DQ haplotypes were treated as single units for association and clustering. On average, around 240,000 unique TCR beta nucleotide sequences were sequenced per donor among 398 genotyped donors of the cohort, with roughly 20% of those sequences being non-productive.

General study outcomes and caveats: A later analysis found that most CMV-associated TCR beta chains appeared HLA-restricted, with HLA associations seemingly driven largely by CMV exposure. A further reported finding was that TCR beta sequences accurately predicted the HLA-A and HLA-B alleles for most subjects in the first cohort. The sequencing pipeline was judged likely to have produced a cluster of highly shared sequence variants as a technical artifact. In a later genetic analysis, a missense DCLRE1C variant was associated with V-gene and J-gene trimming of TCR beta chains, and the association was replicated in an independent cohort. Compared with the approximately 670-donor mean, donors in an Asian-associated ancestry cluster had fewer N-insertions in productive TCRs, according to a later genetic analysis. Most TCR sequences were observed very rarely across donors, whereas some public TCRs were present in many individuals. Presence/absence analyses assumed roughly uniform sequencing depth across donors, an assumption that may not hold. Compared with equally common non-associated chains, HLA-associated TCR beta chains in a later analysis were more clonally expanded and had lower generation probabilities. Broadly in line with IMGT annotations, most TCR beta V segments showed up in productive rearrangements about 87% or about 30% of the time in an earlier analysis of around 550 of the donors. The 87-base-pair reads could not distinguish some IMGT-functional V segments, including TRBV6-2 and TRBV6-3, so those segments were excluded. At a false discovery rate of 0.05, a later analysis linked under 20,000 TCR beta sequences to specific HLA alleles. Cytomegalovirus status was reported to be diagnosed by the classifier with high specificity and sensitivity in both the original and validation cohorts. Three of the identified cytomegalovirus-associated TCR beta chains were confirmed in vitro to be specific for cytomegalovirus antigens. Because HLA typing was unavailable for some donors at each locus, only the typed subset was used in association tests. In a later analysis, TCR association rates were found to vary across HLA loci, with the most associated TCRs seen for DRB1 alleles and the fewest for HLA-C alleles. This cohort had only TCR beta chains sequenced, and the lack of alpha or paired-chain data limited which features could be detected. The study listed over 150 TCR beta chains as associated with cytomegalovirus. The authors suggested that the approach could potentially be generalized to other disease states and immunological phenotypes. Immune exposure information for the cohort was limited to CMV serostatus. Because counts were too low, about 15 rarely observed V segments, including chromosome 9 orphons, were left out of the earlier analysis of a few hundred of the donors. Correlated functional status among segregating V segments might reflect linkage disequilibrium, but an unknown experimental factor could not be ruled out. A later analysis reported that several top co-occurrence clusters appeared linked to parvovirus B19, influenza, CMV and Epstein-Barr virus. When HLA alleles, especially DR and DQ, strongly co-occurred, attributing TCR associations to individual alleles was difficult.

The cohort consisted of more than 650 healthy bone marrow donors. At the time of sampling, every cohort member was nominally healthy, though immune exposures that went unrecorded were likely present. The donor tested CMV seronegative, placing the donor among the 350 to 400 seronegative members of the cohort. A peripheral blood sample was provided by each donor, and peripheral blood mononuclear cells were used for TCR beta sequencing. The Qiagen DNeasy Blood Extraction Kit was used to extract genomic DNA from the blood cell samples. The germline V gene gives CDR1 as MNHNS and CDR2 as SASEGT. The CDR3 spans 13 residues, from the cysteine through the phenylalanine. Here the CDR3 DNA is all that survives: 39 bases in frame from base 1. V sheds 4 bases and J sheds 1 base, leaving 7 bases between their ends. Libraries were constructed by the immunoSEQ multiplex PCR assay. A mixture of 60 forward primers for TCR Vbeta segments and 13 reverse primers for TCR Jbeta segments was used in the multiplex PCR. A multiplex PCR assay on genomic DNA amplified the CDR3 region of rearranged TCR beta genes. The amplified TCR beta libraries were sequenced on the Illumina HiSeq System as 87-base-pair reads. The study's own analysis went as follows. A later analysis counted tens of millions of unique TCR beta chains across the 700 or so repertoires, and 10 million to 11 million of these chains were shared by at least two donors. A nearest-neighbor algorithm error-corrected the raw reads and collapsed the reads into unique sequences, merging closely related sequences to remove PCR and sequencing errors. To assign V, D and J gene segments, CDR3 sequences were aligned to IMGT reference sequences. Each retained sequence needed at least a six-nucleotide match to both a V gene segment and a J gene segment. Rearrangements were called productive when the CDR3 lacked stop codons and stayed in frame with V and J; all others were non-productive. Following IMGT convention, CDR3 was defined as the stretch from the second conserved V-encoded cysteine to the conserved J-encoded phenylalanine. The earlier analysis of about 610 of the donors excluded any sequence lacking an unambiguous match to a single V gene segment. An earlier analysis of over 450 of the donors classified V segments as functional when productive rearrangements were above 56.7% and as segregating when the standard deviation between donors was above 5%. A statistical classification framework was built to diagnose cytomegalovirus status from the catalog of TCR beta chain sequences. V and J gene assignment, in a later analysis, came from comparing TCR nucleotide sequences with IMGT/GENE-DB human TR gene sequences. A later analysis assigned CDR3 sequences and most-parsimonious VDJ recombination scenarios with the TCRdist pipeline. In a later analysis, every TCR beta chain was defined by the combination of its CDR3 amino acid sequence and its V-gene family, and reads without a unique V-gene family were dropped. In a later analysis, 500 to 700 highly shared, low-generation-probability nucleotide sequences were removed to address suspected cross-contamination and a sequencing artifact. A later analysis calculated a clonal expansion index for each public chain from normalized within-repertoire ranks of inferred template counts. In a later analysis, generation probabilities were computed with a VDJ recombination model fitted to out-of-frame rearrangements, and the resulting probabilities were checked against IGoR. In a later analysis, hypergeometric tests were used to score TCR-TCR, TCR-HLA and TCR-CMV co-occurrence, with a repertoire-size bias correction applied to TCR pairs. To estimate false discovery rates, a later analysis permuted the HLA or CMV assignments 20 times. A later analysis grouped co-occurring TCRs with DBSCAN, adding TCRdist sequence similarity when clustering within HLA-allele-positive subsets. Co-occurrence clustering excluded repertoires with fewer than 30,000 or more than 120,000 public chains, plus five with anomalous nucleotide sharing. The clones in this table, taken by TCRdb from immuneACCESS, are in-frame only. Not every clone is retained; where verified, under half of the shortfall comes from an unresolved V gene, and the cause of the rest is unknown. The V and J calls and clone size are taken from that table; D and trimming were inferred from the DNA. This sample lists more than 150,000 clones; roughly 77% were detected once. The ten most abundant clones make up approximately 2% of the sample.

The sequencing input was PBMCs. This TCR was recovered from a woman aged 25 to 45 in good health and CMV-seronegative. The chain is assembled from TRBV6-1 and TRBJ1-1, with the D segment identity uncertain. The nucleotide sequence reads TGTGCCAGCAGTGTCACAGAGAACACTGAAGCTTTCTTT. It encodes CASSVTENTEAFF.